These 2 T cell receptor beta chains originate from one sample sequenced in a study of blood T cell repertoires in COVID-19. Method: immunoSEQ multiplex PCR; TCRdb's copy keeps in-frame clones and lacks some. The sample has 150,000 to 200,000 clones, approximately 90% seen once. The specimen was peripheral blood. All receptors derive from a woman in her twenties or thirties with active or convalescent COVID-19.

CDR3 sequence: CASSPPGTVGEKLFF. CDR3 coding DNA: TGTGCCAGCTCACCACCCGGGACAGTGGGTGAAAAACTGTTTTTT. The chain has TRBV18 and TRBJ1-4; 7 bases fit TRBD1. The V gene's germline CDR1 is KGHSH and CDR2 LQKENI. Losses at the gene ends were 0 bases for V and 7 bases for J; bases not matched to a gene: 5. CDR3 length: 15 amino acids.

V usage is TRBV3-1 (or the pseudogene TRBV3-2) and J usage is TRBJ2-2; D is ambiguous. Trimming pared 4 bases from V and 4 bases from J, leaving 10 bases between. In germline, CDR1 is LGHDT, CDR2 YNNKEL (reference sequence). CDR3 size: 14 residues. Written as DNA, the CDR3 is TGTGCCAGCAGCCTTCTTGGTAGCACCGGGGAGCTGTTTTTT. This sequence encodes CASSLLGSTGELFF.